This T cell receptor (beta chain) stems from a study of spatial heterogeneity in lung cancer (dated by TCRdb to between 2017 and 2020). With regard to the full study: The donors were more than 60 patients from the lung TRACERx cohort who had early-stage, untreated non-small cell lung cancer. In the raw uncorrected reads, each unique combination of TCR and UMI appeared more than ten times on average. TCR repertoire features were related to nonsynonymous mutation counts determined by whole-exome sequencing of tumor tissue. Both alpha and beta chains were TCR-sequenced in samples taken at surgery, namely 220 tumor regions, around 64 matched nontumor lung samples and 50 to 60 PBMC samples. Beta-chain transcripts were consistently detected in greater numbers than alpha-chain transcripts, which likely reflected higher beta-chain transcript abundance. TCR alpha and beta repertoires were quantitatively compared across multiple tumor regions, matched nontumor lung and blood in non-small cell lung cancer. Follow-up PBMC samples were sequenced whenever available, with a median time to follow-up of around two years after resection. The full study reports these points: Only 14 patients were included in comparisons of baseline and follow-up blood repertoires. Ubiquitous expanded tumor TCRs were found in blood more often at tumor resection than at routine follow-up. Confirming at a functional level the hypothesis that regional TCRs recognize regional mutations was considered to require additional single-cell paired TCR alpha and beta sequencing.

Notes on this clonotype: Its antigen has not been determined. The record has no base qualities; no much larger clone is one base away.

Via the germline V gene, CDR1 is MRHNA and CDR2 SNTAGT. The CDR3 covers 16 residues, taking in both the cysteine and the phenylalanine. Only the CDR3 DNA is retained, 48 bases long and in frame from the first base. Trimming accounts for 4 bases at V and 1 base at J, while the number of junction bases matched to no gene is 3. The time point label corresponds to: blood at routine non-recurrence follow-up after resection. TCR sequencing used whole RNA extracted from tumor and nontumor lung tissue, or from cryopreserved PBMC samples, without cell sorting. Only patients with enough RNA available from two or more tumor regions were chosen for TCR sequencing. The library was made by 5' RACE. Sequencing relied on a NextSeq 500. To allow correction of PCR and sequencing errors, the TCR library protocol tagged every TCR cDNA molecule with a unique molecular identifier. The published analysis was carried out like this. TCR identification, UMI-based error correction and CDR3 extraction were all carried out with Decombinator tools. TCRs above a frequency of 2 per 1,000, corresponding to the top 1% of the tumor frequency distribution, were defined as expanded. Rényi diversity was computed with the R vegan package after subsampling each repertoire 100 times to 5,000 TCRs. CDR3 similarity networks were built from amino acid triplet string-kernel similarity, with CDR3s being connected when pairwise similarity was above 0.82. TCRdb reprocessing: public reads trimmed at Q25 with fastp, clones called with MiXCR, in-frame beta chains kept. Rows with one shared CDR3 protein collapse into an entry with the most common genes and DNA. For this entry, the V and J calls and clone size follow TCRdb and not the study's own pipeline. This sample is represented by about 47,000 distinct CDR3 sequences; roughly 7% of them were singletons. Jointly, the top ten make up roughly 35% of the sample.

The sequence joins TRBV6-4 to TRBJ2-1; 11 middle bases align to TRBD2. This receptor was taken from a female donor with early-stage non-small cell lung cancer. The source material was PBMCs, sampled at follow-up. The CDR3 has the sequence CASSGLAGGSYNEQFF. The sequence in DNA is TGTGCCAGCAGTGGTCTAGCGGGGGGATCCTACAATGAGCAGTTCTTC.